These 13 T cell receptor beta chains share one sample of origin, sequenced in a study of control samples from healthy donors and cancer patients (TCRdb year 2020). The receptor library was made with the immunoSEQ multiplex PCR assay. TCRdb retrieved this table from immuneACCESS and kept in-frame rearrangements only. Not all clones are present; in checked studies, unresolved V genes account for under half, and no reason is known for the remainder. This sample gives about 120,000 clones in total; more than 75% of them show up just once. The top ten hold about 2.1% of the sample. The sequenced sample consisted of blood. The receptors shown here come from a woman between 65 and 79 years old in good health.

V and J are TRBV2 and TRBJ2-3; TRBD1 might be the D (5 bases). This CDR3 has 14 amino acids. Trimming took 6 bases from V and 0 from J, leaving 10 bases between them. Germline assignment: CDR1 SNHLY and CDR2 FYNNEI. The CDR3: CASSRQTSTDTQYF. The CDR3 DNA reads as TGTGCCAGCAGCCGACAGACTAGCACAGATACGCAGTATTTT. Supplemented by reference TRBV2 and TRBJ2-3, the full variable domain reads EPEVTQTPSHQVTQMGQEVILRCVPISNHLYFYWYRQILGQKVEFLVSFYNNEISEKSEIFDDQFSVERPDGSNFTLKIRSTKLEDSAMYFCASSRQTSTDTQYFGPGTRLTVL.

This chain uses TRBV7-2 with TRBJ2-2, with 9 bases fitting TRBD1. The germline CDR1 and CDR2 sequences are SGHTA and FQGNSA. The J segment lost 8 bases and the V segment lost 3 bases, leaving 13 bases of the junction unmatched. This CDR3 contains 17 residues. CDR3 nucleotide sequence: TGTGCCAGCAGCTTGGAAGGGGACAGGGTTTTTCGGGGGGAGCTGTTTTTT. As protein: CASSLEGDRVFRGELFF.

V gene TRBV24-1 combines with J gene TRBJ2-2; D is possibly TRBD2 (5 bases). Trimming removed 4 bases from V and 5 bases from J, with 25 bases in between. The germline V gene has CDR1 KGHDR and CDR2 SFDVKD. This CDR3 is built from 19 residues. In nucleotides, the CDR3 is TGTGCCACCAGTGACTCCCGACACCAGGCGGGTTTGTGGACCGGGGAGCTGTTTTTT. This codes for CATSDSRHQAGLWTGELFF.

This chain links TRBV7-2 with TRBJ2-3; D possibly corresponds to TRBD2 (6 bases). Trimming took 5 bases from V and 0 from J, leaving 12 bases between them. Per germline, CDR1 SGHTA and CDR2 FQGNSA. The CDR3 runs to 15 residues. The CDR3 DNA reads TGTGCCAGCAGCCCCCGACTAGTGAGCACAGATACGCAGTATTTT. Encoded protein: CASSPRLVSTDTQYF.

V is TRBV6-5 and J is TRBJ2-1; D remains ambiguous. Deletions cut 0 bases from V and 0 bases from J, with 9 bases between. The CDR3 sequence is 16 residues long. Germline V lookup: CDR1 MNHEY, CDR2 SVGAGI. CDR3 loop: CASSYSKADSYNEQFF. The CDR3 nucleotides read TGTGCCAGCAGTTACTCGAAGGCAGACTCCTACAATGAGCAGTTCTTC.

The CDR3 region is CASSPWDRRFPNTGELFF. The CDR3 DNA reads TGTGCCAGCAGCCCCTGGGACAGAAGGTTCCCGAACACCGGGGAGCTGTTTTTT. The rearrangement joins TRBV7-3 to TRBJ2-2, with TRBD1 identical over 7 bases. V shed 5 bases and J 0 bases; nucleotides not matched to a gene: 12. CDR3 length equals 18 residues. From germline, CDR1 is SGHTA and CDR2 FQGTGA.

The rearrangement joins TRBV5-8 to TRBJ1-2, with no clear D. This CDR3 is built from 14 residues. Germline CDR1 reads SGHTS; CDR2 reads YDEGEE. Trimming took off 2 bases at V and 3 bases at J, with 11 bases between the two ends. The CDR3, as DNA: TGTGCCAGCAGCTTCGCGGAGGGATACTATGGCTACACCTTC. This encodes CASSFAEGYYGYTF.

The chain uses TRBV7-9 and TRBJ2-1, with D unresolved. Per germline, CDR1 SEHNR and CDR2 FQNEAQ (reference sequence). With 6 bases removed from V and 4 bases from J, the gap between germline ends came to 13 bases. CDR3 length equals 14 residues. CDR3 amino acids: CASSNSAPYNEQFF. CDR3 bases: TGTGCCAGCAGTAACTCGGCGCCTTACAATGAGCAGTTCTTC.

In its sample, this clone was seen once. V gene TRBV6-5 combines with J gene TRBJ1-5; the D is unclear. The CDR3 runs to 11 residues. The V end was cut by 4 bases, the J end by 7 bases, with 5 bases between. CDR1 MNHEY and CDR2 SVGAGI come from the germline V gene. The CDR3: CASSWEQPQHF. CDR3 DNA: TGTGCCAGCAGTTGGGAGCAGCCCCAGCATTTT.

The chain uses TRBV11-2 and TRBJ1-2; 7 bases fit TRBD1. V dropped 0 bases and J dropped 8; count of bases not matched to a gene: 9. The CDR3 loop spans 15 amino acids. The germline V gene encodes CDR1 SGHAT and CDR2 FQNNGV. In DNA form, the CDR3 reads TGTGCCAGCAGCTTAGATGGGTCGACAGGGAGCGGCTACACCTTC. Translated, it gives CASSLDGSTGSGYTF.

J is TRBJ2-2 and V is TRBV11-2, with D possibly TRBD2 on 5 matching bases. The CDR3 extends over 14 amino acids. V was clipped by 6 bases and J by 3 bases, with 11 bases between them. Germline loops: CDR1 SGHAT, CDR2 FQNNGV. CDR3 region: CASRTGSDTGELFF. The CDR3 DNA follows: TGTGCCAGCAGGACGGGGTCGGACACCGGGGAGCTGTTTTTT.

This clone was observed a single time. The chain carries TRBV3-1 (or the pseudogene TRBV3-2) and TRBJ1-1; maybe TRBD1 (6 bases). The V and J ends lost 1 base and 8 bases respectively, with 26 bases between them. Germline V CDR1 and CDR2: LGHDT, YNNKEL (reference sequence). There are 18 residues in the CDR3. CDR3 sequence reads: CASSQGWPGVGAGTEAFF. The CDR3, as DNA: TGTGCCAGCAGCCAAGGCTGGCCAGGAGTTGGGGCCGGGACAGAAGCTTTCTTT.

The gene calls are TRBV27 and TRBJ2-7; D gene uncertain. The germline gives CDR1 MNHEY, CDR2 SMNVEV (reference sequence). The V end lost 3 bases, the J end lost 0 bases, and 15 bases lay between the germline ends. This CDR3 is built from 16 residues. The CDR3: CASSFYADGDSYEQYF. DNA of the CDR3: TGTGCCAGCAGTTTCTACGCGGACGGAGACTCCTACGAGCAGTACTTC.